Shown below are 20 T cell receptor beta chains from a single sample sequenced in a study of T-cell memory formation after mild COVID-19. TCRdb recomputed calls from the 5' RACE reads with MiXCR, one row per CDR3 protein. The sample holds 270,000 or so distinct CDR3 sequences, approximately 18% seen once. Material for sequencing was PBMCs or a T cell subset sorted from them (not recorded which). The origin of the receptors is a man between 18 and 35 years old who had mild COVID-19 (a few samples of this study predate the infection). Cell type and time point are not known.

This clonotype appeared a few times. The rearrangement joins TRBV20-1 to TRBJ2-7; tentatively, D is TRBD1 (6 bases). V lost 4 bases, J lost 3 bases, and 10 bases lay in between. There are 12 residues in the CDR3. Germline-derived CDR1 and CDR2 are DFQATT and SNEGSKA (reference sequence). CDR3 coding DNA: TGCAGTGCTACTGGACAGATCTACGAGCAGTACTTC. Protein product: CSATGQIYEQYF.

This clonotype was detected only a few times. The rearrangement joins TRBV5-6 to TRBJ2-7; unclear D gene. Germline CDR1 reads SGHDT; CDR2 reads YYEEEE. V gave up 4 bases and J gave up 4 bases, with 9 bases separating them. CDR3 length equals 12 residues. The CDR3 DNA reads as TGTGCCAGCAGCGTGGGGTGGTACGAGCAGTACTTC. It codes for CASSVGWYEQYF.

This clonotype has ten or more counts. The chain is built from TRBV6-5 and TRBJ2-1; D ambiguous. This CDR3 has 11 residues. The V gene's germline CDR1 is MNHEY and CDR2 SVGAGI. Trimming took off 5 bases at V and 6 bases at J, with 5 bases between the two ends. The DNA of the CDR3 is TGTGCCAGCAGTGCATCCAATGAGCAGTTCTTC. This translates into CASSASNEQFF.

The V gene is TRBV6-2 or TRBV6-3, the J gene TRBJ2-1; D gene ambiguous. The V and J ends lost 2 bases and 6 bases respectively, with 11 bases between them. Germline V gives CDR1 MNHEY, CDR2 SVGEGT. The CDR3 length is 14 residues. The CDR3, as DNA: TGTGCCAGCAGTTACGGGTTCCAGGCCAATGAGCAGTTCTTC. Translation gives CASSYGFQANEQFF.

V is TRBV5-5 and J is TRBJ2-7; D might be TRBD1 (6 bases). With 2 bases removed from V and 3 bases from J, the gap between germline ends came to 9 bases. The CDR3 is made up of 13 amino acids. In germline, CDR1 is SGHKS, CDR2 YYEKEE (reference sequence). The CDR3 reads CASSLQDSYEQYV. Written as DNA, the CDR3 is TGTGCCAGCAGCTTACAGGACAGCTACGAGCAGTACGTC.

The chain is built from TRBV7-2 and TRBJ2-1, with TRBD2 identical over 7 bases. The V and J ends lost 6 bases and 0 bases, in that order; junction bases with no gene match: 8. The V gene's germline CDR1 is SGHTA and CDR2 FQGNSA. The CDR3 consists of 16 residues. The CDR3 region is CASRFDGRSSYNEQFF. Written as DNA, the CDR3 is TGTGCCAGCAGGTTCGACGGGAGGAGCTCCTACAATGAGCAGTTCTTC.

This clonotype was recorded once. The rearrangement uses TRBV11-1 and TRBJ2-3; D is undetermined. CDR1 is SGHAT, CDR2 FQDESV, per germline (reference sequence). The CDR3 is made up of 16 amino acids. V lost 1 base, J lost 3 bases, and 14 bases lay in between. The CDR3 region is CASSLDSRRTTDTQYF. The DNA of the CDR3 is TGTGCCAGCAGCTTAGATTCCAGAAGAACTACAGATACGCAGTATTTT. The variable domain in full, completed from reference TRBV11-1 and TRBJ2-3, reads EAEVAQSPRYKITEKSQAVAFWCDPISGHATLYWYRQILGQGPELLVQFQDESVVDDSQLPKDRFSAERLKGVDSTLKIQPAELGDSAMYLCASSLDSRRTTDTQYFGPGTRLTVL.

The chain links TRBV27 to TRBJ2-1; D remains ambiguous. Trimming stripped 3 bases from V and 0 bases from J, with 6 bases between. Germline values: CDR1 MNHEY, CDR2 SMNVEV (reference sequence). CDR3 length equals 14 residues. The CDR3 nucleotides read TGTGCCAGCAGTTTCCTGAGCTCCTACAATGAGCAGTTCTTC. It encodes CASSFLSSYNEQFF.

This chain joins TRBV5-6 and TRBJ1-1, with a possible D match to TRBD1 (5 bases). V lost 5 bases, J lost 1 base, and 9 bases lay in between. CDR1 is SGHDT, CDR2 YYEEEE, per germline. The CDR3 is 13 amino acids. The CDR3 spells CASRGGENTEAFF. The CDR3 coding sequence is TGTGCCAGCAGGGGGGGTGAGAACACTGAAGCTTTCTTT.

The rearrangement joins TRBV12-3 or TRBV12-4 to TRBJ2-7; TRBD1 agrees at 8 bases. Losses at the gene ends were 10 bases for V and 4 bases for J; bases not matched to a gene: 6. The length of the CDR3 is 12 residues. The CDR3 nucleotides read TGTGCCATCGGACAGGGCGTTTACGAGCAGTACGTC. This gives the protein CAIGQGVYEQYV.

The chain has TRBV15 and TRBJ2-7, with D possibly being TRBD1 (6 bases). Germline loops: CDR1 LNHNV, CDR2 YYDKDF (reference sequence). The CDR3 has 15 residues. V was trimmed by 5 bases and J by 3 bases, leaving 17 bases between them. The CDR3 loop is CATSPNRDMNYEQYV. Written as DNA, the CDR3 is TGTGCCACCAGCCCTAATCGGGACATGAACTACGAGCAGTACGTC.

This clonotype was counted many times. This chain links TRBV18 with TRBJ2-7; 7 bases line up with TRBD2. This CDR3 comprises 13 residues. Germline trimming cut 6 bases from V and 4 bases from J; bases unmatched to any gene: 6. Germline V gene data show CDR1 as KGHSH and CDR2 as LQKENI. The CDR3 loop reads CASSPSGGYEQYF. As DNA, the CDR3 is TGTGCCAGCTCCCCATCCGGGGGGTACGAGCAGTACTTC.

This chain connects TRBV6-2 or TRBV6-3 to TRBJ2-2; D gene ambiguous. The CDR3 runs 11 residues. The germline V gene has CDR1 MNHEY and CDR2 SVGEGT. The V end was cut by 5 bases, the J end by 9 bases, with 7 bases between. The CDR3 spells CASSHARELFF. CDR3 nucleotide sequence: TGTGCCAGCAGTCACGCCCGGGAGCTGTTTTTT.

This clonotype has more than one count but fewer than ten. This chain links TRBV11-2 with TRBJ1-1; TRBD1 agrees at 7 bases. J gave up 0 bases and V 1 base, and 2 bases lay outside the gene matches. Germline CDR1 reads SGHAT; CDR2 reads FQNNGV. The CDR3 extends over 15 amino acids. CDR3 sequence reads: CASSLVGQLNTEAFF. Here the CDR3 DNA reads TGTGCCAGCAGCTTAGTGGGACAGTTGAACACTGAAGCTTTCTTT. Complete variable domain (other parts from reference TRBV11-2 and TRBJ1-1): EAGVAQSPRYKIIEKRQSVAFWCNPISGHATLYWYQQILGQGPKLLIQFQNNGVVDDSQLPKDRFSAERLKGVDSTLKIQPAKLEDSAVYLCASSLVGQLNTEAFFGQGTRLTVV.

Ten or more counts support this clonotype. This sequence joins TRBV5-1 and TRBJ1-2; D ambiguous. This CDR3 is built from 14 residues. CDR1 and CDR2 (germline): SGHRS, YFSETQ. The V end was cut by 0 bases, the J end by 1 base, with 7 bases between. In DNA, the CDR3 is TGCGCCAGCAGCTTGGATGGAAATAACTATGGCTACACCTTC. Its protein product is CASSLDGNNYGYTF. The complete variable domain, with remaining parts taken from reference TRBV5-1 and TRBJ1-2, reads KAGVTQTPRYLIKTRGQQVTLSCSPISGHRSVSWYQQTPGQGLQFLFEYFSETQRNKGNFPGRFSGRQFSNSRSEMNVSTLELGDSALYLCASSLDGNNYGYTFGSGTRLTVV.

This clonotype was seen a handful of times. This chain links TRBV7-6 with TRBJ1-1; D is uncertain. CDR3 size: 13 residues. The germline CDR1 and CDR2 sequences are SGHVS and FNYEAQ. Trimming took off 4 bases at V and 8 bases at J, with 14 bases between the two ends. The CDR3 DNA is TGTGCCAGCAGCTCCCGGACCCCCCCGGAAGCTTTCTTT. Translation: CASSSRTPPEAFF.

The V gene is TRBV24-1, the J gene TRBJ2-5; D is unresolved. The CDR3 is 13 amino acids. Between the trimmed V and J ends, which lost 2 bases and 4 bases, there was a span of 7 bases. Germline-derived CDR1 and CDR2 are KGHDR and SFDVKD. In DNA form, the CDR3 reads TGTGCCACCAGTGATTCCGGCCGAGAGACCCAGTACTTC. Protein sequence: CATSDSGRETQYF.

The chain employs TRBV6-5 and TRBJ2-5; 14 bases are a match to TRBD2. The ends lost 6 bases at V and 5 bases at J; junction bases unmatched: 5. CDR1 and CDR2 from the germline V gene are MNHEY and SVGAGI. This CDR3 has 15 residues. The CDR3 sequence: CASSRTSGGRETQYF. For the CDR3, the DNA is TGTGCCAGCAGCCGGACTAGCGGGGGGCGGGAGACCCAGTACTTC.

This clonotype was counted a few times. The J gene is TRBJ2-3, the V gene TRBV7-2; maybe TRBD2 (6 bases). V lost 5 bases and J 4 bases, leaving 10 bases between the germline ends. From germline, CDR1 is SGHTA and CDR2 FQGNSA. This CDR3 is built from 13 residues. The CDR3 is CASSPQRADTQYF. DNA for the CDR3: TGTGCCAGCAGCCCACAGCGGGCAGATACGCAGTATTTT.

The chain combines TRBV9 with TRBJ1-3; D uncertain. Germline CDR1 and CDR2: SGDLS and YYNGEE. This CDR3 region has 13 residues. Trimming pared 3 bases from V and 5 bases from J, leaving 9 bases between. Here the CDR3 DNA reads TGTGCCAGCAGCGCCGAGGCCCGAAACACCATATATTTT. This sequence encodes CASSAEARNTIYF.